The T cell receptor beta chain under discussion was sequenced for a study of human T cells and chemical hapten exposure. Study outcomes and limitations: Sensitizing to DPC left TCRs with a frequency above 1 in 1000 unaltered.

The CDR3 is made up of 16 amino acids. V was clipped by 5 bases and J by 6 bases; unmatched bases: 6. Germline CDR1 reads SEHNR; CDR2 reads FQNEAQ (reference sequence). Time point noted: pre-sensitization, week 0. As for treatment: therapeutic diphenylcyclopropenone sensitization with weekly scalp DPC. TCRdb reanalysed the RACE reads using MiXCR and keeps one entry per CDR3 protein. The data contain tens of thousands of distinct CDR3 sequences, 9.5% to 12% of them seen just once; the ten biggest clones take up 5.2%. This clonotype has ten or more counts. Its target is not known. The source was whole blood, collected in connection with sensitization to the hapten diphenylcyclopropenone (DPC). The chain is built from TRBV7-9 and TRBJ2-1; TRBD2 matches 14 bases. The source is a woman aged 45-60 years with alopecia areata. Some clones in this sample may be carry-over from other donors' samples. The DNA of the CDR3 is TGTGCCAGCAGCAGTACGGGACTAGCGGGAGTCAATGAGCAGTTCTTC. Protein: CASSSTGLAGVNEQFF.